This entry lists 5 T cell receptor beta chains sequenced from one sample in a study of blood T cell repertoires in COVID-19. Libraries were prepared by immunoSEQ multiplex PCR; TCRdb keeps only in-frame clonotypes and omits some of them. The data show 60,000 to 95,000 clones, with over 80% seen just once and more than 5.5% held by the top ten. Sequenced: peripheral blood. Source of these receptors: a woman aged 50 to 60 with acute or convalescent COVID-19.

The chain links TRBV7-3 to TRBJ2-6; TRBD1 matches at 9 bases. Unmatched junction bases numbered 6, after V lost 3 bases and J lost 0 bases. The CDR3 is 18 amino acids. Per the germline V gene, CDR1 is SGHTA and CDR2 is FQGTGA. CDR3 amino acids: CASSFSGTGFSGANVLTF. CDR3 bases: TGTGCCAGCAGCTTCTCCGGGACAGGGTTCTCTGGGGCCAACGTCCTGACTTTC.

The chain carries TRBV5-1 and TRBJ2-2, with TRBD2 matching 8 bases. Losses at the gene ends were 0 bases for V and 3 bases for J; bases not matched to a gene: 1. This CDR3 comprises 15 residues. CDR1 SGHRS and CDR2 YFSETQ come from the germline V gene. The CDR3 coding sequence is TGCGCCAGCAGCTTGGTAGCGGGATACACCGGGGAGCTGTTTTTT. Translating it yields CASSLVAGYTGELFF.

This clone was picked up a small number of times. V usage is TRBV19 and J usage is TRBJ2-7, with no clear D. Germline lookup yields CDR1 LNHDA and CDR2 SQIVND (reference sequence). V shed 3 bases and J shed 0 bases, with 12 bases lying between them. This CDR3 spans 15 amino acids. The CDR3 bases are TGTGCCAGTAGTATGGTAAGCGACTCCTCCTACGAGCAGTACTTC. It encodes CASSMVSDSSYEQYF. The full variable domain, with the rest looked up from reference TRBV19 and TRBJ2-7, is DGGITQSPKYLFRKEGQNVTLSCEQNLNHDAMYWYRQDPGQGLRLIYYSQIVNDFQKGDIAEGYSVSREKKESFPLTVTSAQKNPTAFYLCASSMVSDSSYEQYFGPGTRLTVT.

For this clone: The junction does not match germline at one end; this may be a read error. The J gene is TRBJ2-5, the V gene TRBV7-7; 8 bases are a match to TRBD1. This CDR3 has 15 amino acids. The V gene's germline CDR1 is SSHAT and CDR2 FNYEAQ (reference sequence). This CDR3 is CASSSRTGWTETQYF. The CDR3 coding sequence is TGTGCTAGCAGCTCCCGGACAGGGTGGACAGAGACCCAGTACTTC.

This clone was recorded once. Here the CDR3 reads CASSVRDRGQFGTDTQYF. DNA for the CDR3: TGTGCCAGCAGCGTACGGGACAGGGGGCAGTTTGGCACAGATACGCAGTATTTT. This sequence joins TRBV9 and TRBJ2-3; 12 bases align to TRBD1. Germline V CDR1 and CDR2: SGDLS, YYNGEE. The CDR3 consists of 18 residues. Trimming cost V 1 base and J 1 base; bases outside gene matches: 7.